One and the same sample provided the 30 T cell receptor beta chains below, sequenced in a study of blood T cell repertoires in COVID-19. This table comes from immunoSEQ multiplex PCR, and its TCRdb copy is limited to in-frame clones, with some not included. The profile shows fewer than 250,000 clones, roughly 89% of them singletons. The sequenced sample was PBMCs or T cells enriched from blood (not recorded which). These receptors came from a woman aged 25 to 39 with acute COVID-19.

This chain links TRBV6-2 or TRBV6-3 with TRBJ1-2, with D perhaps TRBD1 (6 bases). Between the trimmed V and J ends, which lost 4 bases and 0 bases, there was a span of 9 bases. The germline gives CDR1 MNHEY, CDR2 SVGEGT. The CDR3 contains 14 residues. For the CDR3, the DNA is TGTGCCAGCAGTTGGCCAGGGGCTAACTATGGCTACACCTTC. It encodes CASSWPGANYGYTF.

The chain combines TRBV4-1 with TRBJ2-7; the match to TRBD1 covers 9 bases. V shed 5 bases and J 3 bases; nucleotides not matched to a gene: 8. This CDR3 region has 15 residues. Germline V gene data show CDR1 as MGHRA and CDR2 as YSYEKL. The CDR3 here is CASSADRGTYYEQYF. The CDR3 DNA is TGCGCCAGCAGCGCTGACAGGGGGACCTACTACGAGCAGTACTTC.

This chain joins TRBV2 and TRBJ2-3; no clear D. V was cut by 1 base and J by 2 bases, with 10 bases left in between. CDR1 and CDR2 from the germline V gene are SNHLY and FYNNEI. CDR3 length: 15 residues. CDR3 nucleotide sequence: TGTGCCAGCAGTGAAGACAGAACGACCACAGATACGCAGTATTTT. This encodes CASSEDRTTTDTQYF.

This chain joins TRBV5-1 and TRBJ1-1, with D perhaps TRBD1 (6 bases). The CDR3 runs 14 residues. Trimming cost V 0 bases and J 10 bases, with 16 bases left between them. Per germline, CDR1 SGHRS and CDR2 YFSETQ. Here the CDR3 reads CASSLAAGDDSAFF. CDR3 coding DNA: TGCGCCAGCAGCTTGGCGGCAGGGGATGATTCAGCTTTCTTT.

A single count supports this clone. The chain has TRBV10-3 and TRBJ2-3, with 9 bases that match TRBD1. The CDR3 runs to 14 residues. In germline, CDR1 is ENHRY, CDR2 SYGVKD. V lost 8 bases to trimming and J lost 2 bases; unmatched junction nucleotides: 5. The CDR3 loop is CAISGTGNTDTQYF. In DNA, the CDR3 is TGTGCCATCTCCGGGACAGGGAACACAGATACGCAGTATTTT.

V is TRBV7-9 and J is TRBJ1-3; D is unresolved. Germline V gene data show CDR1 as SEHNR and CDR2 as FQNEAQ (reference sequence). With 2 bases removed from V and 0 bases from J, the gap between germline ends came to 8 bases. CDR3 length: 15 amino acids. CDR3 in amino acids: CASSLFTASGNTIYF. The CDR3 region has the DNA TGTGCCAGCAGCTTATTCACAGCCTCTGGAAACACCATATATTTT. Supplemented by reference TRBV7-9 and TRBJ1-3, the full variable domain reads DTGVSQNPRHKITKRGQNVTFRCDPISEHNRLYWYRQTLGQGPEFLTYFQNEAQLEKSRLLSDRFSAERPKGSFSTLEIQRTEQGDSAMYLCASSLFTASGNTIYFGEGSWLTVV.

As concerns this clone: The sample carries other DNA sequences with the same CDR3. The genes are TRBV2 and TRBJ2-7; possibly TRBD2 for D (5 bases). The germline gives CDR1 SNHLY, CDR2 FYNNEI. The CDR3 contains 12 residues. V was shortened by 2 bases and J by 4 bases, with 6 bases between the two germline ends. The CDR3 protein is CASSETGYEQYF. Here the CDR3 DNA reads TGTGCCAGCAGTGAAACGGGATACGAGCAGTACTTC.

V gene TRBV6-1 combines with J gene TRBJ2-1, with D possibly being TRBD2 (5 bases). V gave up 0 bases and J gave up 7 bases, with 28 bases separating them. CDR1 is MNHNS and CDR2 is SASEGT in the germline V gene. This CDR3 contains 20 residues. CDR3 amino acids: CASSEASSGSDSGWVNEQFF. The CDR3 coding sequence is TGTGCCAGCAGTGAAGCGTCGTCGGGGTCGGACTCGGGGTGGGTGAATGAGCAGTTCTTC.

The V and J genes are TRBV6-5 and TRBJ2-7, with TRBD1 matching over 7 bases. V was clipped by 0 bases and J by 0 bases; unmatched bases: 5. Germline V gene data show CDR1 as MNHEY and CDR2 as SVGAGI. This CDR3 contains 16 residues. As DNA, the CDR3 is TGTGCCAGCAGTTACTCGAGGGACAGTAGCTCCTACGAGCAGTACTTC. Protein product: CASSYSRDSSSYEQYF.

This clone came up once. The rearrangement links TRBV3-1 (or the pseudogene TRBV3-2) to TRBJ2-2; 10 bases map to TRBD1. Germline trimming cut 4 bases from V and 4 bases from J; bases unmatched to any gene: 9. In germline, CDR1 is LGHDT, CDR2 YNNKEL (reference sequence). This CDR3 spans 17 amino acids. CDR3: CASSPTPGTGATGELFF. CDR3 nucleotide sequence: TGTGCCAGCAGCCCTACTCCCGGGACAGGGGCCACCGGGGAGCTGTTTTTT.

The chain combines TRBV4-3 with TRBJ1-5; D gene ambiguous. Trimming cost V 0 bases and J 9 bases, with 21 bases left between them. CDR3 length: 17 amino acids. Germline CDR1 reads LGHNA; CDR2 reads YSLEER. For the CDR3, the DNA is TGCGCCAGCAGCCAAGATCTGAGTGCGGACTCCCCTGGGCCCCAGCATTTT. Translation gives CASSQDLSADSPGPQHF.

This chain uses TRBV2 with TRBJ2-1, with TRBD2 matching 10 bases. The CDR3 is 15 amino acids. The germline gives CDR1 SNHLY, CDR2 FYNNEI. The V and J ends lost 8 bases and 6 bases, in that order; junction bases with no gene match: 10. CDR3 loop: CASAERGGLFNEQFF. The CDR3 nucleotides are TGTGCCAGCGCCGAGCGGGGGGGCCTTTTCAATGAGCAGTTCTTC.

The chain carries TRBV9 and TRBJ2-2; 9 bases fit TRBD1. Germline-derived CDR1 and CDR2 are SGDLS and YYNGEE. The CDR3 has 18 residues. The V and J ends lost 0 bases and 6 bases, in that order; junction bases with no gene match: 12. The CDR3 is CASSVAVVGQGFPGELFF. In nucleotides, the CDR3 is TGTGCCAGCAGCGTAGCGGTAGTGGGACAGGGATTCCCCGGGGAGCTGTTTTTT.

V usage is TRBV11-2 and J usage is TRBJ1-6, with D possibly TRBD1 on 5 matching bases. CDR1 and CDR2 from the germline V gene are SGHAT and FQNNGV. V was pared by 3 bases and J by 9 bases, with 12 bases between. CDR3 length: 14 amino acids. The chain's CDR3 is CASSFHRRSSPLHF. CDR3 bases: TGTGCCAGCAGCTTCCACAGGCGAAGTTCACCCCTCCACTTT.

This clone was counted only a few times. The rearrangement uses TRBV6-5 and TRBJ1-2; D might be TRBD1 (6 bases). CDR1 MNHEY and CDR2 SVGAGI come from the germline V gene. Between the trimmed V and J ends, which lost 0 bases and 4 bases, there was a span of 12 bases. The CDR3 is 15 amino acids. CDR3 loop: CASSYSSLDSYGYTF. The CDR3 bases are TGTGCCAGCAGTTACTCGAGTCTGGACAGCTATGGCTACACCTTC.

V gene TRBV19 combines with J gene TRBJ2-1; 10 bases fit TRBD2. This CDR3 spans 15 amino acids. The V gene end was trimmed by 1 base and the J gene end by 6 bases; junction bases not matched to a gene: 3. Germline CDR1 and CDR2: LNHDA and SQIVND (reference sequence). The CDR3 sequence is CASSIGASGSNEQFF. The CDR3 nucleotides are TGTGCCAGTAGTATAGGGGCTAGCGGGAGCAATGAGCAGTTCTTC.

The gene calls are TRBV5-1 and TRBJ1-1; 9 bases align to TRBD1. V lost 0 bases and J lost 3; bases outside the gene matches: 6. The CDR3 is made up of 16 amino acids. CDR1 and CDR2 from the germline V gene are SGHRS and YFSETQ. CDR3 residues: CASSLAYRGRYTEAFF. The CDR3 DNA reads TGCGCCAGCAGCTTGGCATACAGGGGGCGTTACACTGAAGCTTTCTTT.

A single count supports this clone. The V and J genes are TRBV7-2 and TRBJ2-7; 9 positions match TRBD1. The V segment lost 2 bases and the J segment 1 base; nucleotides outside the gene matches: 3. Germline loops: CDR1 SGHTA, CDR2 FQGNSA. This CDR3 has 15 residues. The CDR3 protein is CASSLTGQGSYEQYF. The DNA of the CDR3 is TGTGCCAGCAGCTTAACGGGACAGGGATCCTACGAGCAGTACTTC.

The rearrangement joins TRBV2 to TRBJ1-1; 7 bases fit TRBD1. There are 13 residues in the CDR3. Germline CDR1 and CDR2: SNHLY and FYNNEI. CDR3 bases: TGTGTCCGTAAGGGGGCTGGGAACACTGAAGCTTTCTTT. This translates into CVRKGAGNTEAFF.

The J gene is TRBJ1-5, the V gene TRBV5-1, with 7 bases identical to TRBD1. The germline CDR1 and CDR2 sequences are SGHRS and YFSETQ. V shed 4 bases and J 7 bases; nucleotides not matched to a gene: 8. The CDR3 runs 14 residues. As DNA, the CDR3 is TGCGCCAGCAGCACAACAGGGGACGGCCAGCCCCAGCATTTT. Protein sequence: CASSTTGDGQPQHF.

In nucleotides, the CDR3 is TGTGCCAGCAGCCAAGGAATCTCACTCGGGGAAGAGACCCAGTACTTC. Translated, it gives CASSQGISLGEETQYF. This chain uses TRBV3-1 (or the pseudogene TRBV3-2) with TRBJ2-5; weak D call: TRBD2 (5 bases). Germline CDR1 is LGHDT and CDR2 is YNNKEL (reference sequence). The V gene lost 1 base and the J gene lost 3 bases, with 15 bases spanning the gap. This CDR3 contains 16 residues.

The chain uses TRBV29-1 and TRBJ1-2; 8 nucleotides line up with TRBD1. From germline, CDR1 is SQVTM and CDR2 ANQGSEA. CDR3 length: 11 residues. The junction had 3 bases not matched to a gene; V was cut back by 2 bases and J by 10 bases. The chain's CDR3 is CSVEKGQAYTF. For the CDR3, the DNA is TGCAGCGTTGAAAAGGGACAGGCCTACACCTTC.

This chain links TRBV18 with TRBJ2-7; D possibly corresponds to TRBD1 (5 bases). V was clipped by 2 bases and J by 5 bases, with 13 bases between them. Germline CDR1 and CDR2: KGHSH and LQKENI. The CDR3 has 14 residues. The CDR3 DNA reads TGTGCCAGCTCACCATTAAGCTTAGGGGACGAGCAGTACTTC. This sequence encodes CASSPLSLGDEQYF.

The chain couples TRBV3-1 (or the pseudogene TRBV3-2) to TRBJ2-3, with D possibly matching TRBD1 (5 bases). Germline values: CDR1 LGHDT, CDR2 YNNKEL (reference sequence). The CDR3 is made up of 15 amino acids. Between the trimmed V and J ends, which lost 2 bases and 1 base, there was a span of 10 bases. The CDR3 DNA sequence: TGTGCCAGCAGCCAAAGGGGCCCGGGCACAGATACGCAGTATTTT. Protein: CASSQRGPGTDTQYF.

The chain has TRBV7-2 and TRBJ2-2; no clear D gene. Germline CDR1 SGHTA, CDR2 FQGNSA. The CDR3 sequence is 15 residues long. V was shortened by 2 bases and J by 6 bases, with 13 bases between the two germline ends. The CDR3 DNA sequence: TGTGCCAGCAGCTTACGACAAATCCAACCCGGGGAGCTGTTTTTT. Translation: CASSLRQIQPGELFF.

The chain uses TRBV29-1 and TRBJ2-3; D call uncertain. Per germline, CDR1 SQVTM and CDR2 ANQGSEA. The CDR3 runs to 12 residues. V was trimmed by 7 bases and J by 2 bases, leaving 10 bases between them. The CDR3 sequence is CSGRLYTDTQYF. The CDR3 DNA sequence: TGCAGCGGGCGACTTTACACAGATACGCAGTATTTT.

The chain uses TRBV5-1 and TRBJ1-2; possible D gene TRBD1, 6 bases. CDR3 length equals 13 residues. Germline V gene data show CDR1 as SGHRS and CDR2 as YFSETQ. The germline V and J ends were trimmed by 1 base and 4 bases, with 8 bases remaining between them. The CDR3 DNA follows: TGCGCCAGCAGCTTGAAACAGGGCTATGGCTACACCTTC. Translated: CASSLKQGYGYTF. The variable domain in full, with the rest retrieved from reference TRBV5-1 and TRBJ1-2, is KAGVTQTPRYLIKTRGQQVTLSCSPISGHRSVSWYQQTPGQGLQFLFEYFSETQRNKGNFPGRFSGRQFSNSRSEMNVSTLELGDSALYLCASSLKQGYGYTFGSGTRLTVV.

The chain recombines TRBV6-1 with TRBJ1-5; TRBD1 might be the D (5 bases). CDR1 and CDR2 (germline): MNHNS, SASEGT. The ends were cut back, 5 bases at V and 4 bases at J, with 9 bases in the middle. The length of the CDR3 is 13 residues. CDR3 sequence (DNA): TGTGCCAGCAGTTATGGGGGGAATCAGCCCCAGCATTTT. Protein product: CASSYGGNQPQHF.

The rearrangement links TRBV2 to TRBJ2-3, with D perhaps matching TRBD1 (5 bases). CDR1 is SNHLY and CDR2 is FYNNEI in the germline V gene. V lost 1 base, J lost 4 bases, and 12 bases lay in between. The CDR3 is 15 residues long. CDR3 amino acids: CASSEGAVRADTQYF. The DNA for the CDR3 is TGTGCCAGCAGTGAAGGGGCAGTCAGGGCAGATACGCAGTATTTT. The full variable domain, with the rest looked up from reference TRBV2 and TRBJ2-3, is EPEVTQTPSHQVTQMGQEVILRCVPISNHLYFYWYRQILGQKVEFLVSFYNNEISEKSEIFDDQFSVERPDGSNFTLKIRSTKLEDSAMYFCASSEGAVRADTQYFGPGTRLTVL.

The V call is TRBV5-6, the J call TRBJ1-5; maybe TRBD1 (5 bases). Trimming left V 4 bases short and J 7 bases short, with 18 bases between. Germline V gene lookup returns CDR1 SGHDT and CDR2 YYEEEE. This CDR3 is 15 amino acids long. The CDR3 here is CASSRLRGSEQPQHF. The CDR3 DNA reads TGTGCCAGCAGCCGACTTCGGGGGTCGGAACAGCCCCAGCATTTT.